A single TCR beta chain is shown here with its context. The PCR used 60 Vbeta and 13 Jbeta primers. Generated by immunoSEQ multiplex PCR, the TCRdb table keeps only in-frame clones and is missing some. The data contain about 170,000 clones, over 60% of them seen just once; the ten biggest clones take up about 2.5%. Trimming took 5 bases from V and 8 from J; bases not matched to a gene: 9. The germline CDR1 and CDR2 sequences are SGHAT and FQNNGV. The length of the CDR3 is 14 residues. These data belong to a study of cytomegalovirus exposure and HLA in healthy donors. The J gene is TRBJ2-4, the V gene TRBV11-2, with 7 bases fitting TRBD1. Source material: PBMCs. The TCR comes from a woman in her forties or fifties in good health and CMV-seronegative. The CDR3: CASSPWTGEDIQYF. The CDR3 region has the DNA TGTGCCAGCAGCCCTTGGACAGGAGAGGACATTCAGTACTTC.